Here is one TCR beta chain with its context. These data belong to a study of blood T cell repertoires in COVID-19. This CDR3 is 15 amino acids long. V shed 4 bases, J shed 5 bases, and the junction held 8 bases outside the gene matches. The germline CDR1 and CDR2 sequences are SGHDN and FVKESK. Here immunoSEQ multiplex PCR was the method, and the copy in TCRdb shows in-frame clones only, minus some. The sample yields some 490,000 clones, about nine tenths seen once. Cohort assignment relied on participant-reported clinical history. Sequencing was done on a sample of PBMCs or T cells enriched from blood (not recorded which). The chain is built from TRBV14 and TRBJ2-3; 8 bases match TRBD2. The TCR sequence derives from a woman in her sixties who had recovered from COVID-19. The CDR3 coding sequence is TGTGCCAGCAGCCTAGGGGGGACTAGAAAAGATACGCAGTATTTT. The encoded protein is CASSLGGTRKDTQYF.